These 28 T cell receptor beta chains originate from one sample sequenced in a study of blood T cell repertoires in COVID-19. The method was immunoSEQ multiplex PCR; TCRdb's version includes in-frame clones alone and lacks a portion of them. The sample yields approximately 250,000 clones, 70% to 90% seen once. Source material: peripheral blood. The source is a middle-aged man with COVID-19, enrolled during active disease.

The V and J genes are TRBV6-5 and TRBJ1-6, with a tentative D call TRBD1 (6 bases). V gave up 7 bases and J gave up 10 bases, with 20 bases separating them. In germline, CDR1 is MNHEY, CDR2 SVGAGI. This CDR3 region has 15 residues. The CDR3 here is CASTTESRGYSPLHF. The CDR3 coding sequence is TGTGCCAGCACCACGGAGTCCAGGGGTTACTCACCCCTCCACTTT.

This clone was counted a few times. This sequence joins TRBV7-8 and TRBJ2-7; D call uncertain. Per the germline V gene, CDR1 is SGHVS and CDR2 is FQNEAQ. Trimming took off 5 bases at V and 2 bases at J, with 13 bases between the two ends. This CDR3 contains 14 residues. CDR3 sequence (DNA): TGTGCCAGCAGCCCCCATTTAGATGCCTACGAGCAGTACTTC. Translated: CASSPHLDAYEQYF.

This clone was detected once. This chain joins TRBV6-2 or TRBV6-3 and TRBJ2-5; TRBD1 agrees at 7 bases. CDR1 and CDR2 (germline): MNHEY, SVGEGT. V lost 3 bases to trimming and J lost 5 bases; unmatched junction nucleotides: 6. This CDR3 has 14 residues. CDR3 coding DNA: TGTGCCAGCAGTTATAGGGGGCCTGCGGAGACCCAGTACTTC. This translates into CASSYRGPAETQYF.

The chain couples TRBV30 to TRBJ2-3; no definite D call. Germline CDR1 reads GTSNPN; CDR2 reads SVGIG (reference sequence). The CDR3 sequence is 16 residues long. The V and J ends lost 0 bases and 0 bases respectively, with 13 bases between them. CDR3 residues: CAWSVYSPASTDTQYF. CDR3 in DNA: TGTGCCTGGAGTGTATATAGTCCCGCCAGCACAGATACGCAGTATTTT.

The rearrangement uses TRBV27 and TRBJ2-1; 9 nucleotides align to TRBD1. In germline, CDR1 is MNHEY, CDR2 SMNVEV (reference sequence). The CDR3 consists of 16 residues. With V trimmed by 0 bases and J by 1 base, 1 base remained unmatched. The DNA for the CDR3 is TGTGCCAGCAGTTTATCGGGGACAGGGTCCTACAATGAGCAGTTCTTC. It is translated as CASSLSGTGSYNEQFF.

The rearrangement links TRBV12-3 or TRBV12-4 to TRBJ2-3, with D perhaps TRBD1 (5 bases). V was clipped by 8 bases and J by 0 bases, with 9 bases between them. This CDR3 has 13 residues. CDR3 sequence: CASGQGSTDTQYF. The CDR3 nucleotides are TGTGCCAGCGGGCAGGGTAGCACAGATACGCAGTATTTT.

This clone was detected only once. The chain links TRBV7-9 to TRBJ2-5; TRBD1 matches at 7 bases. The junction had 4 bases not matched to a gene; V was cut back by 5 bases and J by 4 bases. The CDR3 has 13 residues. Germline V lookup: CDR1 SEHNR, CDR2 FQNEAQ (reference sequence). DNA for the CDR3: TGTGCCAGCAGCCGGGACAGTCGAGAGACCCAGTACTTC. The encoded protein is CASSRDSRETQYF.

This chain uses TRBV4-3 with TRBJ2-1, with 9 bases matching TRBD2. Germline CDR1 reads LGHNA; CDR2 reads YSLEER. The J segment lost 4 bases and the V segment lost 1 base, leaving 5 bases of the junction unmatched. This CDR3 comprises 16 residues. The CDR3 is CASSQVSSGGYNEQFF. The CDR3 DNA reads TGCGCCAGCAGCCAAGTTTCCAGCGGGGGGTACAATGAGCAGTTCTTC.

The V call is TRBV29-1, the J call TRBJ1-5, with D perhaps matching TRBD1 (6 bases). This CDR3 spans 13 amino acids. V lost 4 bases and J lost 3, with 10 bases in between. CDR1 and CDR2 (germline): SQVTM, ANQGSEA. The chain's CDR3 is CSVVRGLNQPQHF. The CDR3 nucleotides are TGCAGCGTTGTCAGGGGTCTCAATCAGCCCCAGCATTTT.

In DNA form, the CDR3 reads TGCGCCAGCAGCGAGTGGGGGGGAAGCACTGAAGCTTTCTTT. This gives the protein CASSEWGGSTEAFF. The chain recombines TRBV5-1 with TRBJ1-1; the D gene is possibly TRBD1 (5 bases). Germline V CDR1 and CDR2: SGHRS, YFSETQ. This CDR3 contains 14 residues. The V end was cut by 4 bases, the J end by 4 bases, with 14 bases between.

The chain is built from TRBV7-6 and TRBJ1-5; D remains unclear. Germline assignment: CDR1 SGHVS and CDR2 FNYEAQ. This CDR3 has 13 residues. The V gene lost 4 bases and the J gene lost 7 bases, with 11 bases spanning the gap. CDR3 DNA sequence: TGTGCCAGCAGCTCTACGGCGGGGCAGCCCCAGCATTTT. Its translation: CASSSTAGQPQHF.

The CDR3 here is CASSESTGNRDGYTF. The DNA of the CDR3 is TGTGCCAGCAGTGAATCCACAGGAAACAGGGATGGCTACACCTTC. The chain carries TRBV6-1 and TRBJ1-2, with a weak D call TRBD1 (6 bases). V was clipped by 2 bases and J by 6 bases, with 16 bases between them. Germline V lookup: CDR1 MNHNS, CDR2 SASEGT. There are 15 residues in the CDR3.

This clone showed up many times. CDR3 sequence: CASSLLFLTGDYDSNQPQHF. The CDR3 region has the DNA TGCGCCAGCAGCTTGCTTTTTTTGACAGGTGACTATGATAGCAATCAGCCCCAGCATTTT. The chain is built from TRBV5-1 and TRBJ1-5, with D perhaps TRBD1 (6 bases). Trimming removed 1 base from V and 0 bases from J, with 23 bases in between. Germline V gives CDR1 SGHRS, CDR2 YFSETQ. CDR3 length: 20 amino acids.

In DNA form, the CDR3 reads TGTGCCAGTAGCGATACAGGGGGCACGGAGCCCCAGCATTTT. It translates to CASSDTGGTEPQHF. V is TRBV19 and J is TRBJ1-5, with 9 bases lining up with TRBD1. The ends lost 6 bases at V and 8 bases at J; junction bases unmatched: 8. This CDR3 has 14 amino acids. From germline, CDR1 is LNHDA and CDR2 SQIVND (reference sequence).

The chain links TRBV3-1 (or the pseudogene TRBV3-2) to TRBJ2-5; possibly TRBD2 for D (6 bases). Germline V gives CDR1 LGHDT, CDR2 YNNKEL (reference sequence). The CDR3 covers 16 residues. V lost 3 bases and J 2 bases, leaving 16 bases between the germline ends. CDR3 bases: TGTGCCAGCAGCCACGGAGGGACTTTATCTCAAGAGACCCAGTACTTC. Its translation: CASSHGGTLSQETQYF.

V usage is TRBV6-5 and J usage is TRBJ1-4; 7 positions match TRBD1. The CDR3 is 15 residues long. Trimming at V came to 6 bases and at J to 8 bases, leaving 12 bases not matched to a gene. Germline V CDR1 and CDR2: MNHEY, SVGAGI. The CDR3 is CASRGQGGWGEKLFF. The DNA of the CDR3 is TGTGCCAGCAGGGGCCAGGGGGGTTGGGGCGAAAAACTGTTTTTT.

This clone was seen only a few times. The genes are TRBV27 and TRBJ1-1; D possibly corresponds to TRBD1 (6 bases). V gave up 2 bases and J gave up 0 bases, with 10 bases separating them. Per germline, CDR1 MNHEY and CDR2 SMNVEV (reference sequence). CDR3 length: 15 amino acids. CDR3 sequence: CASSLHGGLNTEAFF. CDR3 nucleotides: TGTGCCAGCAGTTTACATGGGGGCCTGAACACTGAAGCTTTCTTT.

This rearrangement joins TRBV7-6 to TRBJ2-3, with a tentative D call TRBD2 (5 bases). Germline CDR1 is SGHVS and CDR2 is FNYEAQ. Between the trimmed V and J ends, which lost 2 bases and 3 bases, there was a span of 12 bases. This CDR3 region has 15 residues. The CDR3 region has the DNA TGTGCCAGCAGCTTACAGTTACGGGGTACAGATACGCAGTATTTT. As protein: CASSLQLRGTDTQYF.

The chain joins TRBV5-4 to TRBJ2-3; 11 bases align to TRBD2. Germline trimming cut 0 bases from V and 5 bases from J; bases unmatched to any gene: 5. The CDR3 loop spans 16 amino acids. Germline V gene lookup returns CDR1 SGHNT and CDR2 YYREEE (reference sequence). The DNA for the CDR3 is TGTGCCAGCAGCTTGGCCCTAGCGGGGGGCAGAGATACGCAGTATTTT. This codes for CASSLALAGGRDTQYF.

J is TRBJ1-3 and V is TRBV2, with 7 bases lining up with TRBD1. This CDR3 is 14 amino acids long. Looked up from germline, CDR1 is SNHLY and CDR2 is FYNNEI. Losses at the gene ends were 8 bases for V and 4 bases for J; bases not matched to a gene: 8. CDR3 nucleotide sequence: TGTGCCAGCCGGGACAGCCCCTCCGGAAACACCATATATTTT. It translates to CASRDSPSGNTIYF. The full variable domain, in which reference TRBV2 and TRBJ1-3 provide the parts outside the CDR3, is EPEVTQTPSHQVTQMGQEVILRCVPISNHLYFYWYRQILGQKVEFLVSFYNNEISEKSEIFDDQFSVERPDGSNFTLKIRSTKLEDSAMYFCASRDSPSGNTIYFGEGSWLTVV.

The V gene is TRBV10-3, the J gene TRBJ2-2; the D gene is possibly TRBD2 (6 bases). Germline CDR1 ENHRY, CDR2 SYGVKD. This CDR3 has 12 residues. Trimming took off 11 bases at V and 6 bases at J, with 13 bases between the two ends. The CDR3 loop is CAAGNFAGELFF. The DNA for the CDR3 is TGTGCCGCGGGGAATTTTGCCGGGGAGCTGTTTTTT.

The chain has TRBV5-1 and TRBJ1-1; 7 positions match TRBD1. Germline CDR1 and CDR2: SGHRS and YFSETQ. Losses at the gene ends were 2 bases for V and 1 base for J; bases not matched to a gene: 2. This CDR3 has 14 residues. The CDR3 reads CASSFRQGNTEAFF. The CDR3 nucleotides are TGCGCCAGCAGCTTTCGACAGGGGAACACTGAAGCTTTCTTT.

The table lists this clone with a count of one. This chain uses TRBV14 with TRBJ2-5; 9 bases align to TRBD2. The germline CDR1 and CDR2 sequences are SGHDN and FVKESK. With V trimmed by 4 bases and J by 2 bases, 11 bases remained unmatched. There are 17 residues in the CDR3. The CDR3 bases are TGTGCCAGCAGCCGAAGGATCTGGGCGGGGGGGCAAGAGACCCAGTACTTC. This gives the protein CASSRRIWAGGQETQYF. Full variable domain (remainder filled in from reference TRBV14 and TRBJ2-5): EAGVTQFPSHSVIEKGQTVTLRCDPISGHDNLYWYRRVMGKEIKFLLHFVKESKQDESGMPNNRFLAERTGGTYSTLKVQPAELEDSGVYFCASSRRIWAGGQETQYFGPGTRLLVL.

The chain combines TRBV7-2 with TRBJ1-2; no clear D gene. The germline V and J ends were trimmed by 1 base and 8 bases, with 11 bases remaining between them. The CDR3 extends over 13 amino acids. Germline V gives CDR1 SGHTA, CDR2 FQGNSA. This CDR3 reads CASSLGHSSGYTF. The CDR3 DNA reads as TGTGCCAGCAGCTTAGGACATTCCTCCGGCTACACCTTC.

The rearrangement uses TRBV4-3 and TRBJ2-6, with D perhaps TRBD2 (5 bases). The CDR3 extends over 19 amino acids. Looked up from germline, CDR1 is LGHNA and CDR2 is YSLEER. The V end was cut by 0 bases, the J end by 1 base, with 16 bases between. CDR3 nucleotides: TGCGCCAGCAGCCAAGATTCTCCTAGCTCCAAGTCTGGGGCCAACGTCCTGACTTTC. Its protein is CASSQDSPSSKSGANVLTF.

J is TRBJ2-7 and V is TRBV27; D might be TRBD2 (6 bases). Trimming removed 0 bases from V and 3 bases from J, with 15 bases in between. CDR3 length equals 16 residues. Germline-derived CDR1 and CDR2 are MNHEY and SMNVEV (reference sequence). The CDR3 spells CASSLSGGWNIYEQYF. As DNA, the CDR3 is TGTGCCAGCAGTTTATCTGGAGGGTGGAATATCTACGAGCAGTACTTC.

The rearrangement joins TRBV9 to TRBJ1-1, with a weak D call TRBD1 (5 bases). The CDR3 consists of 13 residues. With 6 bases removed from V and 3 bases from J, the gap between germline ends came to 12 bases. CDR1 is SGDLS and CDR2 is YYNGEE in the germline V gene. The CDR3 loop is CASTWVGDTEAFF. The CDR3 DNA reads TGTGCCAGCACCTGGGTAGGGGACACTGAAGCTTTCTTT.

This chain joins TRBV4-3 and TRBJ1-6; 7 positions match TRBD1. The CDR3 totals 15 residues. Germline values: CDR1 LGHNA, CDR2 YSLEER. J was trimmed by 6 bases and V by 5 bases; bases with no gene match: 7. In nucleotides, the CDR3 is TGCGCCAGCAGCGAACAGGGGAGTGGTAATTCACCCCTCCACTTT. Translated: CASSEQGSGNSPLHF.